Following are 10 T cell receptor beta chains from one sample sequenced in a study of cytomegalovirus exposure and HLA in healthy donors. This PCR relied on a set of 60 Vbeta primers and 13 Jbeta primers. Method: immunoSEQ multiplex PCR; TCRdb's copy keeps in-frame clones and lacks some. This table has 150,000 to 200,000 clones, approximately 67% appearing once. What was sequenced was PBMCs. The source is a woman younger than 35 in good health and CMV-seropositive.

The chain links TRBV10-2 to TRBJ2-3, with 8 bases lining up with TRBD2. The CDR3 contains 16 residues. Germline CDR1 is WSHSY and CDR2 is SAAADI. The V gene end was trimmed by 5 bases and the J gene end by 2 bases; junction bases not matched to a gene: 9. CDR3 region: CASSNTGTRDTDTQYF. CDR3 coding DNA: TGCGCCAGCAGTAATACCGGGACTAGGGACACAGATACGCAGTATTTT.

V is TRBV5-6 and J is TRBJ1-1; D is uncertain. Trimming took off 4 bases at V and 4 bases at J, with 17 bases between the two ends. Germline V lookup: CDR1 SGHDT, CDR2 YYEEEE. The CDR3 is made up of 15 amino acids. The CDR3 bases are TGTGCCAGCAGCCCCTCTCGGGAAATGAGCACTGAAGCTTTCTTT. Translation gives CASSPSREMSTEAFF. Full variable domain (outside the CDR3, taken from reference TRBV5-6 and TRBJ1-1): DAGVTQSPTHLIKTRGQQVTLRCSPKSGHDTVSWYQQALGQGPQFIFQYYEEEERQRGNFPDRFSGHQFPNYSSELNVNALLLGDSALYLCASSPSREMSTEAFFGQGTRLTVV.

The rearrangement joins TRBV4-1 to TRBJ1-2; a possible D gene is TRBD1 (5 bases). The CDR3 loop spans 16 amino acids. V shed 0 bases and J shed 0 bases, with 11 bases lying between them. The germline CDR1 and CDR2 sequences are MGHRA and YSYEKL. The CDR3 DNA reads TGCGCCAGCAGCCAAGAGGGTGGGGCAGCTAACTATGGCTACACCTTC. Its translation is CASSQEGGAANYGYTF.

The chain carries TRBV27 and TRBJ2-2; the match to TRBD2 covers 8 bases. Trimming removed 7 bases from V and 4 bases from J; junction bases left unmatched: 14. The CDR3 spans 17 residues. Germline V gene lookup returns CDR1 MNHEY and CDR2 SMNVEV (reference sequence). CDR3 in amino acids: CASTDLTGTRRTGELFF. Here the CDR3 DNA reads TGTGCCAGCACCGACCTCACCGGGACTAGACGCACCGGGGAGCTGTTTTTT.

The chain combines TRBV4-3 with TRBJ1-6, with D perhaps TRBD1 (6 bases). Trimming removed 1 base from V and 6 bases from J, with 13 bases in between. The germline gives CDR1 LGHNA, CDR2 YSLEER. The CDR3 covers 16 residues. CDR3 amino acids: CASSQGRTVGNSPLHF. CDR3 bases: TGCGCCAGCAGCCAAGGCCGGACAGTTGGTAATTCACCCCTCCACTTT.

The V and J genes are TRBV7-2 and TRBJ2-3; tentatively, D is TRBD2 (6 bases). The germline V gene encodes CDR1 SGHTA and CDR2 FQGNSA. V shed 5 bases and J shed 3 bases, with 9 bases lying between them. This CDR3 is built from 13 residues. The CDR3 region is CASSGTYTDTQYF. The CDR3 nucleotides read TGTGCCAGCAGCGGGACTTATACAGATACGCAGTATTTT.

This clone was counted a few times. This CDR3 is CASSPPVGGRIKNIQYF. In DNA form, the CDR3 reads TGTGCCAGCAGTCCCCCGGTGGGGGGGCGAATCAAAAACATTCAGTACTTC. The V call is TRBV27, the J call TRBJ2-4, with a tentative D call TRBD2 (7 bases). Germline V gene sequence: CDR1 MNHEY, CDR2 SMNVEV (reference sequence). This CDR3 is 17 amino acids long. V lost 5 bases and J 3 bases, leaving 20 bases between the germline ends.

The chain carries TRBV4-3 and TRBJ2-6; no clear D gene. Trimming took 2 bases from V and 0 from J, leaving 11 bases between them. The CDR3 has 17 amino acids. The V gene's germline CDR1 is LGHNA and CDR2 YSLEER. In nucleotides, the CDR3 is TGCGCCAGCAGCCAATCAATGTGGCTCTCTGGGGCCAACGTCCTGACTTTC. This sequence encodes CASSQSMWLSGANVLTF.

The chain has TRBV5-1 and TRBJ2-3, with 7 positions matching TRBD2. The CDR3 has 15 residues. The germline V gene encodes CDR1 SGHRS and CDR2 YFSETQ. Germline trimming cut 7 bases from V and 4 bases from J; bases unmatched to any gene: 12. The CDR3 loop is CASYTSGKGSDTQYF. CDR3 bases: TGCGCCAGCTATACCAGCGGGAAGGGTTCAGATACGCAGTATTTT.

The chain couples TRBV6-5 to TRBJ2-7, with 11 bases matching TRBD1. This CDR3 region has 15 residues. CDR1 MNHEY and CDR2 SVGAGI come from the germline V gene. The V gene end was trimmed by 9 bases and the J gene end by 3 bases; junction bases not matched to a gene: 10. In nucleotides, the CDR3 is TGTGCCAGTAGTCCTAGGACAGGGGGCGTCTACGAGCAGTACTTC. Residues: CASSPRTGGVYEQYF.